Below are 29 T cell receptor beta chains sequenced from a single sample in a study of metastatic and nonmetastatic thyroid tumors. All patients were untreated before thyroid surgery. TCRdb re-analyzed the PCR reads through MiXCR. Altogether approximately 25,000 clones are present, more than 14% being singletons, with the ten largest covering about a sixth. Sequenced material: blood. These receptors were taken from a male donor with papillary thyroid cancer or a benign thyroid nodule (not recorded which). Some clones in this sample may be carry-over from other donors' samples.

This clone was counted ten times or more. This chain links TRBV11-2 with TRBJ2-5; D is undetermined. The CDR3 is 14 amino acids. Between the trimmed V and J ends, which lost 5 bases and 5 bases, there was a span of 15 bases. The germline gives CDR1 SGHAT, CDR2 FQNNGV. The CDR3, as DNA: TGTGCCAGCAGCCCCCGACCGCCACAGGAGACCCAGTACTTC. Amino acids: CASSPRPPQETQYF.

This clone was counted a few times. A much larger clone differs by one base, so this may be a read error. Other DNA sequences in the same sample also yield this CDR3. The chain carries TRBV2 and TRBJ2-5; a weak D match, TRBD2 (6 bases). The CDR3 loop spans 11 amino acids. In germline, CDR1 is SNHLY, CDR2 FYNNEI. Deletions cut 8 bases from V and 5 bases from J, with 9 bases between. The CDR3 bases are TGTGCCAGCCCAGGGAGGGAGACCCAGTACTTC. Translation gives CASPGRETQYF.

Points on this clone: At one of its ends the junction is not consistent with the germline gene, which may arise from a read error. Here the CDR3 DNA reads TGTGCCAGCTGTTTTGTAGCTTACTATGGCTACACCTTC. Amino acid sequence: CASCFVAYYGYTF. The chain joins TRBV28 to TRBJ1-2; no reliable D call. Germline V CDR1 and CDR2: MDHEN, SYDVKM. This CDR3 has 13 residues.

This clone was recorded many times. This chain joins TRBV7-3 and TRBJ2-2, with 12 bases lining up with TRBD2. Germline V gene lookup returns CDR1 SGHTA and CDR2 FQGTGA. After removal of 5 bases from V and 5 bases from J, the junction contained 6 bases not matched to a gene. The CDR3 is 16 amino acids. In nucleotides, the CDR3 is TGTGCCAGCAGCGTCATGACTAGCGGGGGAACCGGGGAGCTGTTTTTT. This codes for CASSVMTSGGTGELFF.

V gene TRBV13 combines with J gene TRBJ2-7, with D unclear. Germline lookup yields CDR1 PRHDT and CDR2 FYEKMQ (reference sequence). The CDR3 runs to 13 residues. The V and J ends lost 8 bases and 5 bases respectively, with 16 bases between them. CDR3 residues: CASGPLAANEQYF. The CDR3 nucleotides read TGTGCCAGCGGCCCCCTTGCAGCCAACGAGCAGTACTTC.

In this sample, this clone turned up many times. The V call is TRBV11-2, the J call TRBJ2-7, with D perhaps matching TRBD1 or TRBD2 (5 bases each). V lost 5 bases, J lost 0 bases, and 11 bases lay in between. Germline lookup yields CDR1 SGHAT and CDR2 FQNNGV. CDR3 length: 14 residues. The CDR3 protein is CASSPGTDSYEQYF. Here the CDR3 DNA reads TGTGCCAGCAGCCCCGGGACGGACTCCTACGAGCAGTACTTC.

This clone was seen repeatedly, ten times or more. V usage is TRBV10-3 and J usage is TRBJ2-7; a weak D match, TRBD2 (5 bases). There are 14 residues in the CDR3. CDR1 and CDR2 (germline): ENHRY, SYGVKD. Trimming stripped 0 bases from V and 2 bases from J, with 8 bases between. The CDR3 bases are TGTGCCATCAGTGAGTCCTCGACTACCTACGAGCAGTACTTC. Translating gives CAISESSTTYEQYF.

This clone has at least ten counts. The V call is TRBV4-1, the J call TRBJ2-1, with 8 bases lining up with TRBD2. With V trimmed by 0 bases and J by 6 bases, 7 bases remained unmatched. The CDR3 covers 16 residues. CDR1 is MGHRA and CDR2 is YSYEKL in the germline V gene. This CDR3 reads CASSQEWTSKGNEQFF. In DNA form, the CDR3 reads TGCGCCAGCAGCCAAGAGTGGACTAGCAAGGGCAATGAGCAGTTCTTC.

This clone is medium-sized by share. V gene TRBV2 combines with J gene TRBJ2-1, with 9 bases identical to TRBD2. Trimming at V came to 4 bases and at J to 9 bases, leaving 7 bases not matched to a gene. Looked up from germline, CDR1 is SNHLY and CDR2 is FYNNEI. This CDR3 has 14 amino acids. The CDR3 DNA follows: TGTGCCAGCAGTGGGACTAGCGCAGCAGGTGAGCAGTTCTTC. Translation: CASSGTSAAGEQFF.

This clone was observed many times. The CDR3 DNA is TGTGCCAGCAGCTTAAGGTTGGTCTACGAGCAGTACTTC. The encoded protein is CASSLRLVYEQYF. The chain couples TRBV7-2 to TRBJ2-7; no clear D gene. V lost 2 bases and J lost 3, with 8 bases in between. Per the germline V gene, CDR1 is SGHTA and CDR2 is FQGNSA. The CDR3 consists of 13 residues.

This clone has at least ten counts. This chain joins TRBV9 and TRBJ2-5; weak D call: TRBD2 (6 bases). Germline-derived CDR1 and CDR2 are SGDLS and YYNGEE. V lost 0 bases to trimming and J lost 3 bases, with 12 bases between them. This CDR3 spans 15 amino acids. CDR3 nucleotides: TGTGCCAGCAGCGTAGGGGACGCGGGGAAAGAGACCCAGTACTTC. This gives the protein CASSVGDAGKETQYF.

This clone showed up many times. The chain is built from TRBV5-1 and TRBJ1-1, with D tentatively TRBD1 (5 bases). The V gene lost 0 bases and the J gene lost 5 bases, with 11 bases spanning the gap. This CDR3 spans 14 amino acids. The germline CDR1 and CDR2 sequences are SGHRS and YFSETQ. CDR3 sequence: CASSLGPGGTEAFF. The CDR3 nucleotides read TGCGCCAGCAGCTTGGGGCCTGGGGGGACTGAAGCTTTCTTT.

The sample holds many counts of this clone. A read error may be the cause here, since a much bigger clone is one base away. This sequence joins TRBV19 and TRBJ2-3; TRBD2 might be the D (5 bases). The CDR3 consists of 14 residues. Per germline, CDR1 LNHDA and CDR2 SQIVND (reference sequence). Here the CDR3 reads CAGSMKRFTDTQYF. The CDR3 nucleotides read TGTGCCGGTAGTATGAAGCGGTTCACAGATACGCAGTATTTT. Variable domain in full (rest from reference TRBV19 and TRBJ2-3): DGGITQSPKYLFRKEGQNVTLSCEQNLNHDAMYWYRQDPGQGLRLIYYSQIVNDFQKGDIAEGYSVSREKKESFPLTVTSAQKNPTAFYLCAGSMKRFTDTQYFGPGTRLTVL.

Many counts were recorded for this clone. This rearrangement joins TRBV6-1 to TRBJ1-5; D is possibly TRBD1 (6 bases). CDR1 and CDR2 from the germline V gene are MNHNS and SASEGT. The CDR3 is 14 amino acids. V was pared by 2 bases and J by 4 bases, with 9 bases between. CDR3: CASSEQQGNQPQHF. For the CDR3, the DNA is TGTGCCAGCAGTGAACAGCAGGGGAATCAGCCCCAGCATTTT.

Many counts were recorded for this clone. The chain joins TRBV20-1 to TRBJ2-7; TRBD2 agrees at 11 bases. With V trimmed by 6 bases and J by 4 bases, 8 bases remained unmatched. CDR3 length: 14 residues. CDR1 is DFQATT, CDR2 SNEGSKA, per germline (reference sequence). CDR3 DNA: TGCAGTGCCCCCTCCGGGACTAGCGGTTACGAGCAGTACTTC. Protein product: CSAPSGTSGYEQYF.

This clone came up many times. The rearrangement uses TRBV5-5 and TRBJ2-5; maybe TRBD1 (6 bases). The V and J ends lost 0 bases and 5 bases respectively, with 14 bases between them. This CDR3 is 15 amino acids long. Germline assignment: CDR1 SGHKS and CDR2 YYEKEE (reference sequence). The CDR3 loop reads CASSLVWDNPETQYF. In DNA, the CDR3 is TGTGCCAGCAGCTTGGTTTGGGACAACCCGGAGACCCAGTACTTC.

The CDR3 region has the DNA TGTGCCAGCAGCTTAGACTGGCTTGGTAGCATTCCACAAGAGACCCAGTACTTC. Its protein is CASSLDWLGSIPQETQYF. The V call is TRBV11-2, the J call TRBJ2-5; no firm D call. The germline gives CDR1 SGHAT, CDR2 FQNNGV. V shed 0 bases and J shed 2 bases, with 19 bases lying between them. This CDR3 is 18 amino acids long. Looking up the rest from reference TRBV11-2 and TRBJ2-5 gives the full variable domain: EAGVAQSPRYKIIEKRQSVAFWCNPISGHATLYWYQQILGQGPKLLIQFQNNGVVDDSQLPKDRFSAERLKGVDSTLKIQPAKLEDSAVYLCASSLDWLGSIPQETQYFGPGTRLLVL.

This clone was counted at least ten times. The chain employs TRBV30 and TRBJ2-3; the D gene is possibly TRBD2 (5 bases). Looked up from germline, CDR1 is GTSNPN and CDR2 is SVGIG (reference sequence). The CDR3 totals 13 residues. The germline V and J ends were trimmed by 0 bases and 6 bases, with 10 bases remaining between them. The CDR3 nucleotides read TGTGCCTGGAGTGTCGGCGGGTCCGATACGCAGTATTTT. It translates to CAWSVGGSDTQYF.

This clone was seen ten or more times. The chain carries TRBV24-1 and TRBJ1-3; no firm D call. Germline V CDR1 and CDR2: KGHDR, SFDVKD. CDR3 length equals 16 residues. The ends were cut back, 1 base at V and 1 base at J, with 10 bases in the middle. The CDR3 DNA is TGTGCCACCAGTGATTTATGGGATTCGTCTGGAAACACCATATATTTT. As protein: CATSDLWDSSGNTIYF.

The rearrangement links TRBV4-1 to TRBJ2-7, with D uncertain. V gave up 4 bases and J gave up 7 bases, with 14 bases separating them. There are 13 residues in the CDR3. Germline CDR1 is MGHRA and CDR2 is YSYEKL. The CDR3, as DNA: TGCGCCAGCAGCCTCGCCCTGGAGTTAGAGCAGTACTTC. Amino acids: CASSLALELEQYF.

The chain has TRBV11-2 and TRBJ1-2; D call uncertain. The V gene's germline CDR1 is SGHAT and CDR2 FQNNGV. This CDR3 has 12 residues. Trimming removed 0 bases from V and 8 bases from J, with 7 bases in between. The CDR3 DNA is TGTGCCAGCAGCTTAGAGTTGGAGGGCTACACCTTC. Translating it yields CASSLELEGYTF.

The table lists this clone with many counts. The CDR3 DNA reads as TGCGCCAGCAGCTGGTCAGAAAACTACGAGCAGTACTTC. This sequence encodes CASSWSENYEQYF. J is TRBJ2-7 and V is TRBV5-1; no clear D. V was clipped by 3 bases and J by 3 bases, with 10 bases between them. The germline V gene encodes CDR1 SGHRS and CDR2 YFSETQ. This CDR3 region has 13 residues.

This clone has ten or more counts. The rearrangement joins TRBV5-6 to TRBJ1-1; D perhaps matches TRBD1 (6 bases). This CDR3 region has 14 residues. Germline loops: CDR1 SGHDT, CDR2 YYEEEE. V shed 1 base and J shed 8 bases, with 15 bases lying between them. The CDR3 is CASSLWGGLGEAFF. CDR3 in DNA: TGTGCCAGCAGCTTGTGGGGGGGCTTGGGGGAAGCTTTCTTT.

In nucleotides, the CDR3 is TGTGCCAGCAGCGTAGTGGGGGCCTACTCTGGAAACACCATATATTTT. It specifies CASSVVGAYSGNTIYF. The J gene is TRBJ1-3, the V gene TRBV9; tentatively, D is TRBD1 (6 bases). The CDR3 runs 16 residues. V shed 0 bases and J shed 0 bases, with 10 bases lying between them. Per the germline V gene, CDR1 is SGDLS and CDR2 is YYNGEE.

This clone was detected many times. The chain employs TRBV7-9 and TRBJ1-4; no clear D. Germline lookup yields CDR1 SEHNR and CDR2 FQNEAQ (reference sequence). The CDR3 runs 17 residues. Trimming took 5 bases from V and 1 from J, leaving 17 bases between them. This chain's CDR3 is CASSQGSQSLTNEKLFF. CDR3 nucleotides: TGTGCCAGCAGCCAAGGGTCCCAAAGTCTAACTAATGAAAAACTGTTTTTT. Full variable domain (rest looked up from reference TRBV7-9 and TRBJ1-4): DTGVSQNPRHKITKRGQNVTFRCDPISEHNRLYWYRQTLGQGPEFLTYFQNEAQLEKSRLLSDRFSAERPKGSFSTLEIQRTEQGDSAMYLCASSQGSQSLTNEKLFFGSGTQLSVL.

This clone came up many times. The CDR3 DNA is TGTGCCAGCAGTTTCGGGCAGATGAACACTGAAGCTTTCTTT. As protein: CASSFGQMNTEAFF. The gene calls are TRBV28 and TRBJ1-1; D unresolved. The CDR3 consists of 14 residues. The V gene's germline CDR1 is MDHEN and CDR2 SYDVKM. V lost 3 bases, J lost 0 bases, and 8 bases lay in between.

This chain connects TRBV30 to TRBJ2-3; tentatively, D is TRBD2 (5 bases). In germline, CDR1 is GTSNPN, CDR2 SVGIG (reference sequence). V lost 6 bases and J lost 3, with 13 bases in between. The CDR3 is made up of 13 amino acids. Here the CDR3 reads CACRLPGTDTQYF. In DNA, the CDR3 is TGTGCCTGTAGACTTCCGGGGACAGATACGCAGTATTTT.

This clone was observed at least ten times. The gene calls are TRBV11-2 and TRBJ2-5; 14 bases map to TRBD2. J gave up 4 bases and V 5 bases, and 6 bases lay outside the gene matches. From germline, CDR1 is SGHAT and CDR2 FQNNGV. The CDR3 totals 16 residues. In DNA form, the CDR3 reads TGTGCCAGCAGCCCCGGGACTAGCGGGGGCGTAGAGACCCAGTACTTC. It encodes CASSPGTSGGVETQYF.

This clone was found many times. V is TRBV11-2 and J is TRBJ2-5, with 7 bases matching TRBD2. Germline assignment: CDR1 SGHAT and CDR2 FQNNGV. The V and J ends lost 2 bases and 1 base, in that order; junction bases with no gene match: 7. The CDR3 covers 16 residues. CDR3 region: CASSLSSSGLQETQYF. The CDR3 DNA follows: TGTGCCAGCAGCTTATCGTCTAGCGGACTCCAAGAGACCCAGTACTTC.